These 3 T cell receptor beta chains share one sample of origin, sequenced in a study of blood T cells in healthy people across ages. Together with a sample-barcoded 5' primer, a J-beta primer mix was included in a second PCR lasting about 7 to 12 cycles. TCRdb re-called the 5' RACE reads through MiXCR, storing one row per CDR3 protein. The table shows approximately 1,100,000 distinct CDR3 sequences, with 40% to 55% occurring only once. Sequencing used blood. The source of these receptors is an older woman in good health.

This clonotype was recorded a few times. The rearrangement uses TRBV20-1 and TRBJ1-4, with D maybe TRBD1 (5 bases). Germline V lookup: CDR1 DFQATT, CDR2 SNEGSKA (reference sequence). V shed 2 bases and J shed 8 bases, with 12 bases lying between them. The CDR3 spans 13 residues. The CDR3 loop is CSARRGLAEKLFF. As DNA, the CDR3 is TGCAGTGCTAGAAGGGGACTAGCGGAAAAACTGTTTTTT.

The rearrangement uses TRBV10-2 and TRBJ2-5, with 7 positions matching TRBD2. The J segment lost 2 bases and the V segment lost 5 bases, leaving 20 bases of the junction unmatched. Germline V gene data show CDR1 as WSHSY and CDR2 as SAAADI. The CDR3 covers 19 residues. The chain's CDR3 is CASSLRNPQAKRGQETQYF. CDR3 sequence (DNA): TGCGCCAGCAGTCTTAGGAATCCTCAAGCTAAGCGGGGTCAAGAGACCCAGTACTTC.

CDR3 region: CASSSRQGMQETQYF. CDR3 bases: TGTGCCAGCAGTTCGAGACAGGGAATGCAAGAGACCCAGTACTTC. The chain employs TRBV11-2 and TRBJ2-5; 7 bases map to TRBD1. V was pared by 6 bases and J by 2 bases, with 9 bases of the junction left unmatched. Germline CDR1 SGHAT, CDR2 FQNNGV. This CDR3 spans 15 amino acids. Supplemented by reference TRBV11-2 and TRBJ2-5, the full variable domain reads EAGVAQSPRYKIIEKRQSVAFWCNPISGHATLYWYQQILGQGPKLLIQFQNNGVVDDSQLPKDRFSAERLKGVDSTLKIQPAKLEDSAVYLCASSSRQGMQETQYFGPGTRLLVL.